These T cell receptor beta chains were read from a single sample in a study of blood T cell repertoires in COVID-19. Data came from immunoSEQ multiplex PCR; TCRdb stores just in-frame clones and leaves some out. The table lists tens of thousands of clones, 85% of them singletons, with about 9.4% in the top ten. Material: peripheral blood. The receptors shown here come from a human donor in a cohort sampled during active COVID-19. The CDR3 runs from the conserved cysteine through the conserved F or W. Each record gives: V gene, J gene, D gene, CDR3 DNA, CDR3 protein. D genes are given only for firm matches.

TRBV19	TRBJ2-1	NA	TGTGCCAGTAGTATCGCGGCTAGCTCCTCCTACAATGAGCAGTTCTTC	CASSIAASSSYNEQFF
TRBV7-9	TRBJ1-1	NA	TGTGCCAGCAGCTTGCACACCATGAACACTGAAGCTTTCTTT	CASSLHTMNTEAFF
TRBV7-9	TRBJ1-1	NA	TGTGCCAGCAGCTTCCGAGGGAACACTGAAGCTTTCTTT	CASSFRGNTEAFF
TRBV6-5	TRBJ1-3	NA	TGTGCCAGCAGTTACTCGAAGCCATCTGGAAACACCATATATTTT	CASSYSKPSGNTIYF
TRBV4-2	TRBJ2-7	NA	TGTGCCAGCAGCCAAGAAACAACTAGGGTCTACGAGCAGTACTTC	CASSQETTRVYEQYF
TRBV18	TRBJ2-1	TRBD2	TGTGCCAGCTCACCAGCGGGAGGTGAGGGTGAGCAGTTCTTC	CASSPAGGEGEQFF
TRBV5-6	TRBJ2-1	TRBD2	TGCGCCCGCAGCGGACGGGGGGGGCTGAACAATGAGCAGTTCTTC	CARSGRGGLNNEQFF
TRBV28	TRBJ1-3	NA	TGTGCCAGCAGTTTATCACAGGTGACCTCTGGAAACACCATATATTTT	CASSLSQVTSGNTIYF
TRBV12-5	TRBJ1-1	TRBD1	TGTGCTAGTGGTTTGGAAGCAGGGGGCACTGAAGCTTTCTTT	CASGLEAGGTEAFF
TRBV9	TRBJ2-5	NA	TGTGCCAGCAGCGATTTAGGGGTGGGGACCCAGTACTTC	CASSDLGVGTQYF